This TCR beta chain is drawn from a study of blood T cell repertoires in COVID-19. CDR1 and CDR2 (germline): MRHNA, SNTAGT. The CDR3 sequence is 15 residues long. V was cut by 2 bases and J by 3 bases, with 11 bases left in between. Profiled with immunoSEQ multiplex PCR; TCRdb holds only in-frame clones, not every one. The sample lists a few hundred thousand clones, 75% to 90% seen once, with approximately 4.7% in the top ten. The chain links TRBV6-4 to TRBJ2-1; D is perhaps TRBD2 (7 bases). The sample consisted of PBMCs or T cells enriched from blood (not recorded which). This TCR was sampled from a woman aged 45-59 years who had recovered from COVID-19. The CDR3 region is CASSDGGAVYNEQFF. The DNA for the CDR3 is TGTGCCAGCAGTGACGGGGGGGCTGTCTACAATGAGCAGTTCTTC.